This record looks at one TCR beta chain sequence and its context. This sample was included in a study of T cells expressing NK-cell markers. The cDNA for TCR beta came from 5'RACE template switching with UMIs. Reprocessing the 5' RACE reads, TCRdb reports a single entry for every CDR3 protein and omits DNA. The sample table includes about 460,000 distinct CDR3 sequences. CDR3 size: 13 residues. Germline lookup yields CDR1 SNHLY and CDR2 FYNNEI. The rearrangement joins TRBV2 to TRBJ2-3; TCRdb's assignment of TRBD2 cannot be checked, as there is no DNA. This sequence was found in a woman in her forties or fifties in good health. The sequenced sample was blood T cells: a sorted CD56 or NKG2C T cell subset, CD4+ or CD8+ T cells, or bulk PBMC T cells (not recorded which). The CDR3 spells CASVGGNTDTQYF.